The 16 T cell receptor beta chains reported below all come from one sample, sequenced in a study of PD-L1 blockade in urothelial cancer. As for time point: pretreatment peripheral blood. Assay used: immunoSEQ multiplex PCR; TCRdb lists only in-frame clones, some missing. The sample includes roughly 130,000 clones, less than 85% of them seen just once. The source was PBMCs, collected around atezolizumab (anti-PD-L1) treatment. All receptors come from a man in his fifties or sixties with urothelial cancer.

V gene TRBV2 combines with J gene TRBJ2-7, with 8 bases matching TRBD2. Germline loops: CDR1 SNHLY, CDR2 FYNNEI. The ends lost 4 bases at V and 7 bases at J; junction bases unmatched: 9. This CDR3 has 14 residues. CDR3 residues: CASSVSGSLSEQYF. DNA for the CDR3: TGTGCCAGCAGTGTAAGCGGGAGTCTGAGTGAGCAGTACTTC.

The V and J genes are TRBV9 and TRBJ2-1; D unclear. The CDR3 loop spans 16 amino acids. V was cut by 0 bases and J by 0 bases, with 10 bases left in between. Germline assignment: CDR1 SGDLS and CDR2 YYNGEE. The DNA for the CDR3 is TGTGCCAGCAGCGTAGCCGCGGTGTACTCCTACAATGAGCAGTTCTTC. Protein sequence: CASSVAAVYSYNEQFF. Full variable domain (remainder filled in from reference TRBV9 and TRBJ2-1): DSGVTQTPKHLITATGQRVTLRCSPRSGDLSVYWYQQSLDQGLQFLIQYYNGEERAKGNILERFSAQQFPDLHSELNLSSLELGDSALYFCASSVAAVYSYNEQFFGPGTRLTVL.

V is TRBV30 and J is TRBJ1-2, with a tentative D call TRBD1 (5 bases). The CDR3 sequence is 15 residues long. V lost 0 bases and J 4 bases, leaving 15 bases between the germline ends. Germline V gene data show CDR1 as GTSNPN and CDR2 as SVGIG (reference sequence). CDR3 in amino acids: CAWSVLGGRGYGYTF. CDR3 coding DNA: TGTGCCTGGAGTGTCCTCGGGGGAAGAGGCTATGGCTACACCTTC.

CDR3 in DNA: TGTGCCAGCAGGGGGACAGGACTGAGAGAGCAGTACTTC. Protein sequence: CASRGTGLREQYF. This sequence joins TRBV6-5 and TRBJ2-7; 8 bases map to TRBD1. Looked up from germline, CDR1 is MNHEY and CDR2 is SVGAGI. With V trimmed by 6 bases and J by 7 bases, 8 bases remained unmatched. The CDR3 spans 13 residues.

The chain employs TRBV14 and TRBJ2-3; TRBD2 matches at 10 bases. CDR1 is SGHDN, CDR2 FVKESK, per germline. J gave up 4 bases and V 4 bases, and 2 bases lay outside the gene matches. CDR3 length: 14 amino acids. CDR3 coding DNA: TGTGCCAGCAGCCGAGGACTAGCGGCAGATACGCAGTATTTT. This translates into CASSRGLAADTQYF.

This clone appeared a single time. The chain recombines TRBV18 with TRBJ2-7; a weak D match, TRBD2 (6 bases). V lost 2 bases to trimming and J lost 6 bases, with 14 bases between them. The CDR3 extends over 14 amino acids. Germline V gene lookup returns CDR1 KGHSH and CDR2 LQKENI. CDR3 protein: CASSPDRGLTEQYF. CDR3 in DNA: TGTGCCAGCTCACCAGATAGGGGACTGACCGAGCAGTACTTC.

This clone was detected ten times or more. The chain carries TRBV10-1 and TRBJ2-7, with a weak D call TRBD2 (5 bases). The CDR3 length is 13 residues. Trimming left V 8 bases short and J 5 bases short, with 16 bases between. Germline V CDR1 and CDR2: WNHNN, SYGVQD (reference sequence). CDR3 in amino acids: CASSPGYYDEQYF. The CDR3 DNA reads as TGCGCCAGCTCCCCGGGGTATTACGACGAGCAGTACTTC.

The chain recombines TRBV30 with TRBJ1-1; D possibly corresponds to TRBD1 (5 bases). The CDR3 is 14 amino acids. CDR1 and CDR2 (germline): GTSNPN, SVGIG (reference sequence). Trimming left V 4 bases short and J 4 bases short, with 16 bases between. CDR3 in amino acids: CAWTAGGAGTEAFF. As DNA, the CDR3 is TGTGCCTGGACGGCGGGAGGGGCTGGCACTGAAGCTTTCTTT.

The chain recombines TRBV18 with TRBJ2-7, with TRBD1 matching 9 bases. The CDR3 consists of 15 residues. Germline V gene sequence: CDR1 KGHSH, CDR2 LQKENI. With 10 bases clipped from V and 2 bases from J, the junction kept 12 bases outside the gene matches. The CDR3 is CATSASGTGPYEQYF. The DNA for the CDR3 is TGTGCCACGTCCGCCTCCGGGACAGGGCCCTACGAGCAGTACTTC.

This clone was found once. This chain uses TRBV2 with TRBJ1-1; D is unresolved. V lost 2 bases to trimming and J lost 1 base, with 5 bases between them. CDR1 and CDR2 from the germline V gene are SNHLY and FYNNEI. CDR3 size: 13 residues. The CDR3 sequence is CASSELGNTEAFF. DNA for the CDR3: TGTGCCAGCAGTGAACTAGGGAACACTGAAGCTTTCTTT.

The CDR3 reads CASRYDYRRNTEAFF. DNA of the CDR3: TGTGCCAGCAGGTACGACTATAGGAGGAACACTGAAGCTTTCTTT. The chain links TRBV28 to TRBJ1-1; D is unresolved. The V gene's germline CDR1 is MDHEN and CDR2 SYDVKM. V lost 6 bases and J 1 base, leaving 15 bases between the germline ends. The CDR3 contains 15 residues.

This clone was observed a few times. J is TRBJ1-6 and V is TRBV30; 7 bases align to TRBD1. Trimming at V came to 4 bases and at J to 6 bases, leaving 9 bases not matched to a gene. This CDR3 has 15 residues. Germline CDR1 is GTSNPN and CDR2 is SVGIG (reference sequence). The CDR3 bases are TGTGCCTGGATAGGATTGGGACAGCCTAATTCACCCCTCCACTTT. It is translated as CAWIGLGQPNSPLHF. The variable domain in full, with the rest retrieved from reference TRBV30 and TRBJ1-6, is SQTIHQWPATLVQPVGSPLSLECTVEGTSNPNLYWYRQAAGRGLQLLFYSVGIGQISSEVPQNLSASRPQDRQFILSSKKLLLSDSGFYLCAWIGLGQPNSPLHFGNGTRLTVT.

The chain is built from TRBV9 and TRBJ1-3; TRBD1 is a possible D gene (5 bases). The CDR3 has 16 amino acids. The V gene's germline CDR1 is SGDLS and CDR2 YYNGEE. V was shortened by 4 bases and J by 0 bases, with 14 bases between the two germline ends. In DNA form, the CDR3 reads TGTGCCAGCAGCCCCAGAACAGGCCTCTCTGGAAACACCATATATTTT. As protein: CASSPRTGLSGNTIYF.

The V gene is TRBV5-1, the J gene TRBJ2-2; 7 positions agree with TRBD2. Germline V gene sequence: CDR1 SGHRS, CDR2 YFSETQ. The V gene end was trimmed by 7 bases and the J gene end by 6 bases; junction bases not matched to a gene: 6. CDR3 length equals 13 residues. The CDR3 loop is CASVGLVPGELFF. In DNA, the CDR3 is TGCGCCAGCGTCGGACTAGTACCCGGGGAGCTGTTTTTT. The full variable domain, completed using reference TRBV5-1 and TRBJ2-2, is KAGVTQTPRYLIKTRGQQVTLSCSPISGHRSVSWYQQTPGQGLQFLFEYFSETQRNKGNFPGRFSGRQFSNSRSEMNVSTLELGDSALYLCASVGLVPGELFFGEGSRLTVL.

This chain uses TRBV7-2 with TRBJ1-1; 7 bases line up with TRBD1. J lost 7 bases, V lost 6 bases, and 8 bases had no gene match. Per germline, CDR1 SGHTA and CDR2 FQGNSA. CDR3 length: 13 amino acids. The CDR3, as DNA: TGTGCCAGCAGAAGGGGGCCGGGCAGTGAAGCTTTCTTT. Its protein product is CASRRGPGSEAFF.

The gene calls are TRBV6-1 and TRBJ2-2; D perhaps matches TRBD2 (6 bases). The CDR3 is 14 amino acids. Germline V gene lookup returns CDR1 MNHNS and CDR2 SASEGT. The V gene lost 9 bases and the J gene lost 4 bases, with 15 bases spanning the gap. The CDR3: CASFGEASTGELFF. CDR3 bases: TGTGCCAGTTTCGGGGAGGCGAGCACCGGGGAGCTGTTTTTT.